A single sample is the source of the 24 T cell receptor beta chains below, sequenced in a study of early T cells in non-severe SARS-CoV-2 infection. TCRdb re-called the 5' RACE reads with MiXCR, one entry per CDR3 protein. The sample includes 45,000 to 55,000 distinct CDR3 sequences, around 6.5% of them seen just once. Sequencing used whole blood, obtained at baseline. The receptors were sampled from an adult who was a healthcare worker with PCR-confirmed SARS-CoV-2 infection or an uninfected control (not recorded which).

This clonotype is medium-sized. The chain employs TRBV6-5 and TRBJ1-1; TRBD1 is a possible D gene (5 bases). From germline, CDR1 is MNHEY and CDR2 SVGAGI. The CDR3 is 14 residues long. V shed 2 bases and J shed 5 bases, with 12 bases lying between them. Here the CDR3 DNA reads TGTGCCAGCAGTTACGACAGTGTGAGGACTGAAGCTTTCTTT. This translates into CASSYDSVRTEAFF.

This clonotype showed up just a few times. This chain links TRBV6-1 with TRBJ2-4; 9 bases match TRBD2. The CDR3 totals 16 residues. The ends lost 5 bases at V and 5 bases at J; junction bases unmatched: 10. Germline CDR1 reads MNHNS; CDR2 reads SASEGT. The CDR3 reads CASSRGSGGRENIQYF. CDR3 nucleotides: TGTGCCAGCAGTAGGGGCAGCGGGGGGCGAGAAAACATTCAGTACTTC.

This clonotype was detected a few times. V is TRBV7-8 and J is TRBJ2-3, with D possibly being TRBD2 (7 bases). V lost 3 bases to trimming and J lost 14 bases, with 18 bases between them. The CDR3 has 13 residues. Germline CDR1 is SGHVS and CDR2 is FQNEAQ. DNA for the CDR3: TGTGCCAGCAGCTTTTTAGGGACTAAAGGGGGGTATTTT. Residues: CASSFLGTKGGYF.

In its sample, this clonotype was seen a few times. V usage is TRBV6-6 and J usage is TRBJ2-1; no clear D. The CDR3 is 12 residues long. The germline CDR1 and CDR2 sequences are MNHNY and SVGAGI (reference sequence). Trimming removed 0 bases from V and 9 bases from J, with 6 bases in between. The DNA of the CDR3 is TGTGCCAGCAGTTACTCGAAGGGTGAGCAGTTCTTC. This translates into CASSYSKGEQFF.

This clonotype was observed a few times. The rearrangement joins TRBV11-2 to TRBJ2-2; TRBD2 is a possible D gene (6 bases). The V end lost 5 bases, the J end lost 3 bases, and 16 bases lay between the germline ends. This CDR3 contains 16 residues. CDR1 SGHAT and CDR2 FQNNGV come from the germline V gene. CDR3 coding DNA: TGTGCCAGCAGCCCCCGGGGGAATAGTGACACCGGGGAGCTGTTTTTT. As protein: CASSPRGNSDTGELFF.

This clonotype occurred many times. V gene TRBV5-1 combines with J gene TRBJ2-2; TRBD1 agrees at 7 bases. The V and J ends lost 4 bases and 13 bases, in that order; junction bases with no gene match: 10. There are 13 residues in the CDR3. The germline V gene has CDR1 SGHRS and CDR2 YFSETQ. The CDR3 is CASSRDSAVLLFF. The CDR3 DNA reads as TGCGCCAGCAGCCGGGACAGTGCCGTACTGCTGTTTTTT.

This clonotype was detected only a few times. The chain employs TRBV6-6 and TRBJ2-2, with TRBD2 identical over 13 bases. From germline, CDR1 is MNHNY and CDR2 SVGAGI (reference sequence). The CDR3 has 19 amino acids. V shed 8 bases, J shed 4 bases, and the junction held 16 bases outside the gene matches. The CDR3 protein is CASRRPSTTSGGSTGELFF. CDR3 DNA sequence: TGTGCCAGCCGGCGGCCCAGTACGACTAGCGGGGGGTCCACCGGGGAGCTGTTTTTT.

Many counts were recorded for this clonotype. This chain connects TRBV18 to TRBJ2-7; D is perhaps TRBD1 (6 bases). Per germline, CDR1 KGHSH and CDR2 LQKENI. V was shortened by 8 bases and J by 0 bases, with 8 bases between the two germline ends. The CDR3 extends over 12 amino acids. In DNA, the CDR3 is TGTGCCAGCGGACAGCTCTCCTACGAGCAGTACTTC. Residues: CASGQLSYEQYF. The whole variable domain, filled in from reference TRBV18 and TRBJ2-7, reads NAGVMQNPRHLVRRRGQEARLRCSPMKGHSHVYWYRQLPEEGLKFMVYLQKENIIDESGMPKERFSAEFPKEGPSILRIQQVVRGDSAAYFCASGQLSYEQYFGPGTRLTVT.

This clonotype was counted ten times or more. This chain connects TRBV12-3 or TRBV12-4 to TRBJ2-3, with TRBD1 matching 7 bases. This CDR3 spans 14 amino acids. Germline trimming cut 3 bases from V and 6 bases from J; bases unmatched to any gene: 6. The CDR3 DNA reads as TGTGCCAGCAGTTTGGTAGGGGGCGCGGATACGCAGTATTTT. Its translation: CASSLVGGADTQYF.

This clonotype has ten or more counts. The chain joins TRBV6-5 to TRBJ2-5; the match to TRBD2 covers 10 bases. V was pared by 6 bases and J by 5 bases, with 9 bases of the junction left unmatched. Germline V CDR1 and CDR2: MNHEY, SVGAGI. The CDR3 contains 15 residues. The CDR3 protein is CASSPSGGALETQYF. CDR3 sequence (DNA): TGTGCCAGCAGCCCCAGCGGGGGGGCGCTTGAGACCCAGTACTTC.

This clonotype was picked up many times. J is TRBJ2-1 and V is TRBV3-1; 11 positions match TRBD1. CDR1 LGHDT and CDR2 YNNKEL come from the germline V gene (reference sequence). V shed 4 bases and J 6 bases; nucleotides not matched to a gene: 5. The CDR3 extends over 15 amino acids. The CDR3 here is CASSLGQGAGNEQFF. The CDR3 DNA reads as TGTGCCAGCAGCCTAGGACAGGGGGCCGGCAATGAGCAGTTCTTC.

This clonotype was recorded at least ten times. The chain employs TRBV6-2 or TRBV6-3 and TRBJ2-3; D not resolved. CDR3 length: 14 amino acids. Trimming stripped 0 bases from V and 0 bases from J, with 4 bases between. Germline V gene lookup returns CDR1 MNHEY and CDR2 SVGEGT. In nucleotides, the CDR3 is TGTGCCAGCAGTTACTCGACTAGCACAGATACGCAGTATTTT. It is translated as CASSYSTSTDTQYF.

This clonotype was counted many times. The V and J genes are TRBV19 and TRBJ2-6; possibly TRBD1 or TRBD2 for D (5 bases each). V was pared by 9 bases and J by 0 bases, with 30 bases between. The CDR3 has 21 residues. Germline V gene data show CDR1 as LNHDA and CDR2 as SQIVND (reference sequence). The CDR3 coding sequence is TGTGCCAGCGCGCCCCCGGGGAGACAGAATATTGGCTACTCTGGGGCCAACGTCCTGACTTTC. Translated, it gives CASAPPGRQNIGYSGANVLTF.

This clonotype has at least ten counts. The chain couples TRBV6-1 to TRBJ2-7; D is uncertain. Germline V gene sequence: CDR1 MNHNS, CDR2 SASEGT. Trimming shortened V by 2 bases and J by 2 bases, and 10 bases separated the two germline ends. The CDR3 spans 14 residues. CDR3 loop: CASSESTGPYEQYF. As DNA, the CDR3 is TGTGCCAGCAGTGAATCAACCGGACCCTACGAGCAGTACTTC.

This clonotype was seen repeatedly, ten times or more. The chain carries TRBV4-3 and TRBJ1-6, with D hard to call. Trimming left V 0 bases short and J 8 bases short, with 11 bases between. The germline gives CDR1 LGHNA, CDR2 YSLEER. The length of the CDR3 is 15 residues. CDR3 sequence reads: CASSQERQSYSPLHF. For the CDR3, the DNA is TGCGCCAGCAGCCAAGAACGTCAGAGCTATTCACCCCTCCACTTT.

This clonotype was seen more than once but under ten times. The chain joins TRBV7-2 to TRBJ2-3, with 8 bases that match TRBD1. The V and J ends lost 1 base and 6 bases, in that order; junction bases with no gene match: 15. Looked up from germline, CDR1 is SGHTA and CDR2 is FQGNSA. The CDR3 consists of 18 residues. CDR3 nucleotides: TGTGCCAGCAGCTTAGAATGGTTTGCGCAGGGGGCAGCGGATACGCAGTATTTT. This encodes CASSLEWFAQGAADTQYF.

This clonotype was counted between two and nine times. The CDR3 region has the DNA TGTGCCAGCAGGGGGGAGACAGGGAACTCCTACGAGCAGTACTTC. As protein: CASRGETGNSYEQYF. The V and J genes are TRBV2 and TRBJ2-7; 7 nucleotides align to TRBD1. The CDR3 has 15 residues. V shed 6 bases and J 0 bases; nucleotides not matched to a gene: 8. CDR1 and CDR2 from the germline V gene are SNHLY and FYNNEI.

In its sample, this clonotype is medium-sized. The rearrangement joins TRBV27 to TRBJ2-5; TRBD2 is a possible D gene (6 bases). Trimming stripped 8 bases from V and 3 bases from J, with 19 bases between. Germline CDR1 and CDR2: MNHEY and SMNVEV (reference sequence). CDR3 length: 15 amino acids. The CDR3 DNA is TGTGCCAGCTCCCTGTTGGGGGGAGCGGAAGAGACCCAGTACTTC. Translation gives CASSLLGGAEETQYF.

This clonotype was seen ten or more times. The J gene is TRBJ1-3, the V gene TRBV5-5; TRBD1 agrees at 11 bases. This CDR3 region has 16 residues. V lost 4 bases to trimming and J lost 3 bases; unmatched junction nucleotides: 6. CDR1 is SGHKS and CDR2 is YYEKEE in the germline V gene (reference sequence). The chain's CDR3 is CASSAWTGGSGNTIYF. CDR3 DNA sequence: TGTGCCAGCAGCGCTTGGACAGGGGGCAGTGGAAACACCATATATTTT.

This clonotype was picked up many times. V and J are TRBV11-3 and TRBJ2-5, with D perhaps being TRBD1 or TRBD2 (5 bases each). Trimming shortened V by 3 bases and J by 7 bases, and 12 bases separated the two germline ends. The CDR3 is 13 amino acids. The germline V gene encodes CDR1 SGHNT and CDR2 YENEEA. The CDR3 here is CASSLGTSRTQYF. The CDR3 DNA sequence: TGTGCCAGCAGCTTGGGGACGTCGAGGACCCAGTACTTC.

Many counts were recorded for this clonotype. This chain's CDR3 is CAISLDPWGEQYF. As DNA, the CDR3 is TGTGCCATCAGTTTGGACCCTTGGGGCGAGCAGTACTTC. The chain links TRBV10-3 to TRBJ2-7; the D is unclear. V was trimmed by 5 bases and J by 6 bases, leaving 14 bases between them. The CDR3 runs to 13 residues. The V gene's germline CDR1 is ENHRY and CDR2 SYGVKD.

This clonotype was seen a handful of times. The J gene is TRBJ2-7, the V gene TRBV11-2; 8 bases fit TRBD1. The CDR3 totals 15 residues. CDR1 and CDR2 from the germline V gene are SGHAT and FQNNGV. V lost 5 bases to trimming and J lost 5 bases; unmatched junction nucleotides: 11. This CDR3 is CASSLTRDRTNEQYF. For the CDR3, the DNA is TGTGCCAGCAGCCTAACCCGGGACAGGACCAACGAGCAGTACTTC.

This clonotype was observed many times. The genes are TRBV18 and TRBJ1-1; 10 bases match TRBD1. CDR1 and CDR2 from the germline V gene are KGHSH and LQKENI. This CDR3 has 16 residues. V lost 9 bases, J lost 1 base, and 11 bases stayed unmatched. CDR3 amino acids: CASRPGTGVENTEAFF. For the CDR3, the DNA is TGTGCCAGTCGACCTGGGACAGGGGTCGAGAACACTGAAGCTTTCTTT.

This clonotype was counted many times. CDR3 loop: CASSLSVPGEGVVYGYTF. The DNA of the CDR3 is TGTGCCAGCAGCTTGTCGGTCCCAGGCGAGGGAGTAGTCTATGGCTACACCTTC. The chain has TRBV5-8 and TRBJ1-2, with D uncertain. V was pared by 1 base and J by 4 bases, with 23 bases between. The CDR3 contains 18 residues. Germline lookup yields CDR1 SGHTS and CDR2 YDEGEE.